This T cell receptor beta chain was identified during a study of T cells in Graves' hyperthyroidism and ophthalmopathy. RNA transcripts were the template for amplifying TCR beta CDR3 regions. With the HTBI primer set, the TCR CDR3 went through a first round of RT-PCR. MiXCR, applied by TCRdb to the multiplex PCR reads, yields one record per CDR3 protein. Found here are approximately 410,000 distinct CDR3 sequences, 14% to 15% of them singletons; the top ten hold less than 15%. This clonotype was seen at least ten times. The sequenced sample was blood. The TCR was taken from a man aged 18 to 35 with Graves' ophthalmopathy.

The CDR3 spells CASSQGQGYWNTIYF. The CDR3 coding sequence is TGTGCCAGCAGCCAGGGACAGGGTTATTGGAACACCATATATTTT. The V call is TRBV11-2, the J call TRBJ1-3; 9 bases fit TRBD1. Trimming took 5 bases from V and 7 from J; bases not matched to a gene: 9. The CDR3 consists of 15 residues. Germline V CDR1 and CDR2: SGHAT, FQNNGV.